The 20 T cell receptor beta chains reported below all come from one sample, sequenced in a study of T cell responses to AZD1222 COVID-19 vaccine. Method: immunoSEQ multiplex PCR; TCRdb's copy keeps in-frame clones and lacks some. The sample comprises roughly 140,000 clones, more than 70% of which are singletons, and about 15% rests with the top ten. The specimen comprised peripheral blood, sampled on day 0 of AZD1222 vaccination. Source of these receptors: an adult in good health.

This clone was seen only a few times. The chain's CDR3 is CASRRGGSNDEQFF. CDR3 sequence (DNA): TGTGCCAGCAGACGGGGAGGGTCTAATGACGAGCAGTTCTTC. This chain links TRBV7-9 with TRBJ2-1, with 7 bases matching TRBD2. The germline V gene has CDR1 SEHNR and CDR2 FQNEAQ (reference sequence). V shed 6 bases, J shed 10 bases, and the junction held 12 bases outside the gene matches. The CDR3 sequence is 14 residues long.

V and J are TRBV7-9 and TRBJ2-7; D unclear. Trimming cost V 6 bases and J 6 bases, with 9 bases left between them. Germline assignment: CDR1 SEHNR and CDR2 FQNEAQ (reference sequence). This CDR3 is 11 amino acids long. The CDR3 spells CASRLYSEQYF. CDR3 nucleotides: TGTGCCAGCAGACTATACAGCGAGCAGTACTTC. The entire variable domain, with the rest obtained from reference TRBV7-9 and TRBJ2-7, is as follows: DTGVSQNPRHKITKRGQNVTFRCDPISEHNRLYWYRQTLGQGPEFLTYFQNEAQLEKSRLLSDRFSAERPKGSFSTLEIQRTEQGDSAMYLCASRLYSEQYFGPGTRLTVT.

A few counts support this clone. The genes are TRBV5-1 and TRBJ1-2, with 7 bases identical to TRBD1. The trim removed 0 bases at V and 8 bases at J, leaving 7 bases unmatched. Germline lookup yields CDR1 SGHRS and CDR2 YFSETQ. The CDR3 covers 14 residues. This CDR3 is CASSLGQGLGGYTF. CDR3 nucleotide sequence: TGCGCCAGCAGCTTGGGACAGGGCCTAGGGGGCTACACCTTC.

This clone was recorded a few times. V and J are TRBV6-4 and TRBJ2-3; 13 nucleotides line up with TRBD2. V shed 4 bases and J 6 bases; nucleotides not matched to a gene: 7. Germline values: CDR1 MRHNA, CDR2 SNTAGT. The CDR3 runs to 16 residues. This CDR3 is CASSARLAGGSDTQYF. CDR3 sequence (DNA): TGTGCCAGCAGTGCCCGACTAGCGGGGGGCAGTGATACGCAGTATTTT.

The chain employs TRBV19 and TRBJ1-5; D might be TRBD1 (5 bases). With 4 bases removed from V and 5 bases from J, the gap between germline ends came to 9 bases. Per the germline V gene, CDR1 is LNHDA and CDR2 is SQIVND (reference sequence). This CDR3 comprises 13 residues. CDR3 sequence (DNA): TGTGCCAGTAGTACCGACAGTTATCAGCCCCAGCATTTT. As protein: CASSTDSYQPQHF.

The V gene is TRBV3-1 (or the pseudogene TRBV3-2), the J gene TRBJ1-2; possibly TRBD1 for D (5 bases). Trimming cost V 1 base and J 5 bases, with 11 bases left between them. There are 14 residues in the CDR3. Germline V CDR1 and CDR2: LGHDT, YNNKEL (reference sequence). As DNA, the CDR3 is TGTGCCAGCAGCCAAGGAACGGGACGGTATGGCTACACCTTC. This translates into CASSQGTGRYGYTF.

This chain joins TRBV12-3 or TRBV12-4 and TRBJ2-7; possibly TRBD1 for D (6 bases). The V gene lost 5 bases and the J gene lost 4 bases, with 12 bases spanning the gap. The CDR3 is 13 residues long. DNA for the CDR3: TGTGCCAGCAGTGAACAGGGCCCTTACGAGCAGTACTTC. It encodes CASSEQGPYEQYF.

This sequence joins TRBV7-6 and TRBJ2-7; possibly TRBD2 for D (5 bases). Germline CDR1 and CDR2: SGHVS and FNYEAQ. The CDR3 runs 14 residues. The V and J ends lost 5 bases and 0 bases respectively, with 11 bases between them. CDR3 protein: CASSQDSASYEQYF. The CDR3 nucleotides read TGTGCCAGCAGCCAGGACTCCGCCTCCTACGAGCAGTACTTC.

The gene calls are TRBV2 and TRBJ1-5, with D hard to call. Germline CDR1 is SNHLY and CDR2 is FYNNEI. The V end lost 5 bases, the J end lost 0 bases, and 8 bases lay between the germline ends. This CDR3 has 14 residues. CDR3 sequence reads: CASSRRDSNQPQHF. The CDR3 DNA reads TGTGCCAGCAGTCGGAGGGATAGCAATCAGCCCCAGCATTTT.

The chain joins TRBV20-1 to TRBJ1-2; D is perhaps TRBD1 (6 bases). This CDR3 contains 19 residues. Trimming cost V 3 bases and J 0 bases, with 26 bases left between them. Germline-derived CDR1 and CDR2 are DFQATT and SNEGSKA (reference sequence). The CDR3 DNA is TGCAGTGCTAGTTTTCTGCGGGGGGCCCTTCACCCGCCTAACTATGGCTACACCTTC. Translating it yields CSASFLRGALHPPNYGYTF.

This sequence joins TRBV12-3 or TRBV12-4 and TRBJ1-1; no definite D call. The CDR3 loop spans 13 amino acids. V was pared by 7 bases and J by 8 bases, with 17 bases between. The CDR3 region has the DNA TGTGCCAGCACTCCCCGGACGGACGTCGAAGCTTTCTTT. Its protein is CASTPRTDVEAFF.

The chain has TRBV5-1 and TRBJ1-1, with no clear D. The CDR3 has 14 amino acids. The V end lost 3 bases, the J end lost 0 bases, and 9 bases lay between the germline ends. Per germline, CDR1 SGHRS and CDR2 YFSETQ. CDR3 in amino acids: CASSSHVLNTEAFF. DNA of the CDR3: TGCGCCAGCAGCTCCCACGTCTTGAACACTGAAGCTTTCTTT.

This clone has just a few counts. The rearrangement uses TRBV5-1 and TRBJ2-3; 7 bases are shared with TRBD2. V shed 2 bases and J 1 base; nucleotides not matched to a gene: 7. Germline V CDR1 and CDR2: SGHRS, YFSETQ. This CDR3 has 16 amino acids. CDR3 in DNA: TGCGCCAGCAGCTTTTCTGCGGGGGTGCGCACAGATACGCAGTATTTT. The encoded protein is CASSFSAGVRTDTQYF.

This clone was detected only once. The rearrangement links TRBV5-1 to TRBJ2-2; 12 bases map to TRBD2. Germline CDR1 and CDR2: SGHRS and YFSETQ. This CDR3 spans 17 amino acids. Trimming took 2 bases from V and 5 from J; bases not matched to a gene: 7. The CDR3 reads CASSLLAGGRRTGELFF. The CDR3 DNA is TGCGCCAGCAGCTTACTAGCGGGGGGCCGGCGGACCGGGGAGCTGTTTTTT.

The V call is TRBV7-2, the J call TRBJ1-1; D is uncertain. CDR3 size: 13 residues. From germline, CDR1 is SGHTA and CDR2 FQGNSA. Trimming pared 5 bases from V and 2 bases from J, leaving 9 bases between. DNA of the CDR3: TGTGCCAGCAGCGGAGGATTAAACACTGAAGCTTTCTTT. Its translation: CASSGGLNTEAFF.

V gene TRBV29-1 combines with J gene TRBJ2-5; D unresolved. V dropped 6 bases and J dropped 5 bases, with 13 bases sitting between them. Germline-derived CDR1 and CDR2 are SQVTM and ANQGSEA. This CDR3 has 12 residues. The CDR3 DNA follows: TGCAGCGTCCGCTCCAGTAAGGAGACCCAGTACTTC. Residues: CSVRSSKETQYF.

This chain joins TRBV6-5 and TRBJ2-7; the D call may be TRBD1 or TRBD2 (5 bases each). This CDR3 comprises 15 residues. V was cut by 2 bases and J by 3 bases, with 14 bases left in between. Germline CDR1 is MNHEY and CDR2 is SVGAGI. CDR3 in amino acids: CASSYARDLFYEQYF. The CDR3 DNA reads as TGTGCCAGCAGTTACGCCCGGGACCTATTCTACGAGCAGTACTTC.

The V gene is TRBV9, the J gene TRBJ1-1; 7 positions match TRBD1. Germline V gene lookup returns CDR1 SGDLS and CDR2 YYNGEE. The V segment lost 6 bases and the J segment 6 bases; nucleotides outside the gene matches: 11. CDR3 length: 14 residues. The CDR3 loop is CASTPQGVRAEAFF. The CDR3 nucleotides are TGTGCCAGCACTCCCCAGGGGGTGAGGGCTGAAGCTTTCTTT.

The V gene is TRBV28, the J gene TRBJ1-1, with 9 bases lining up with TRBD1. V was clipped by 6 bases and J by 2 bases; unmatched bases: 4. Germline CDR1 MDHEN, CDR2 SYDVKM. CDR3 length equals 14 residues. Here the CDR3 reads CASRVGQGNTEAFF. Here the CDR3 DNA reads TGTGCCAGCAGGGTGGGACAGGGAAACACTGAAGCTTTCTTT.

J is TRBJ1-6 and V is TRBV19; the D gene is possibly TRBD1 (6 bases). V lost 2 bases, J lost 0 bases, and 14 bases lay in between. CDR3 length: 18 amino acids. Germline V gives CDR1 LNHDA, CDR2 SQIVND (reference sequence). The CDR3 reads CASSIRGDTSSYNSPLHF. Here the CDR3 DNA reads TGTGCCAGTAGTATAAGGGGGGACACGAGCTCCTATAATTCACCCCTCCACTTT. Complete variable domain (other parts from reference TRBV19 and TRBJ1-6): DGGITQSPKYLFRKEGQNVTLSCEQNLNHDAMYWYRQDPGQGLRLIYYSQIVNDFQKGDIAEGYSVSREKKESFPLTVTSAQKNPTAFYLCASSIRGDTSSYNSPLHFGNGTRLTVT.